Below are 16 T cell receptor beta chains sequenced from a single sample in a study of T cells after yellow fever vaccination. TCRdb reanalysed the 5' RACE reads using MiXCR and keeps one entry per CDR3 protein. The sample yields about 430,000 distinct CDR3 sequences, 18% seen once. Sequenced material: PBMCs, taken before the yellow fever booster vaccination. These receptors originate from a man aged 18-30 years who received the YFV17D yellow fever vaccine.

As DNA, the CDR3 is TGCGCCAGCAGCCTTAAGACAGGGCGCGAGCAGTACTTC. This codes for CASSLKTGREQYF. The chain uses TRBV5-1 and TRBJ2-7; 7 nucleotides match TRBD1. Germline V CDR1 and CDR2: SGHRS, YFSETQ. CDR3 length: 13 residues. Trimming removed 4 bases from V and 6 bases from J; junction bases left unmatched: 7.

The rearrangement links TRBV7-6 to TRBJ2-7; tentatively, D is TRBD2 (5 bases). Germline values: CDR1 SGHVS, CDR2 FNYEAQ. The CDR3 loop spans 13 amino acids. Trimming cost V 0 bases and J 5 bases, with 8 bases left between them. In DNA form, the CDR3 reads TGTGCCAGCAGCTTAGCGGGAGTTGACGAGCAGTACTTC. Translating it yields CASSLAGVDEQYF.

In the case of this clonotype: Sequence at one end of the junction differs from germline and may be a read error. The rearrangement links TRBV20-1 to TRBJ1-5; 7 bases line up with TRBD1. The CDR3 extends over 16 amino acids. The germline V gene has CDR1 DFQATT and CDR2 SNEGSKA (reference sequence). The CDR3 spells CSARDPNRGSNQPQHF. The CDR3 DNA reads as TGCAGTGCTCGAGACCCCAACAGGGGTAGCAATCAGCCCCAGCATTTT.

This clonotype was recorded a few times. The V call is TRBV7-8, the J call TRBJ2-1, with D possibly being TRBD1 or TRBD2 (6 bases each). Germline V lookup: CDR1 SGHVS, CDR2 FQNEAQ. V gave up 5 bases and J gave up 6 bases, with 11 bases separating them. This CDR3 region has 13 residues. The CDR3 reads CASSPGAPNEQFF. CDR3 DNA sequence: TGTGCCAGCAGCCCGGGGGCCCCCAATGAGCAGTTCTTC.

The chain combines TRBV28 with TRBJ1-2; D perhaps matches TRBD1 (5 bases). V dropped 2 bases and J dropped 4 bases, with 17 bases sitting between them. CDR3 size: 16 residues. The germline V gene has CDR1 MDHEN and CDR2 SYDVKM. The CDR3 DNA follows: TGTGCCAGCAGTTTAAACTCACTCAGGGTGCTCTATGGCTACACCTTC. Its translation: CASSLNSLRVLYGYTF.

There are a few counts of this clonotype. This chain links TRBV7-6 with TRBJ1-5; 7 bases map to TRBD1. Unmatched junction bases numbered 5, after V lost 5 bases and J lost 7 bases. Germline values: CDR1 SGHVS, CDR2 FNYEAQ. This CDR3 is 13 amino acids long. CDR3 sequence reads: CASSEGARQPQHF. The CDR3 nucleotides read TGTGCCAGCAGCGAGGGGGCACGACAGCCCCAGCATTTT.

This clonotype was counted between two and nine times. The chain employs TRBV6-5 and TRBJ2-1, with D perhaps TRBD2 (6 bases). This CDR3 comprises 13 residues. The V gene's germline CDR1 is MNHEY and CDR2 SVGAGI. Trimming cost V 0 bases and J 8 bases, with 8 bases left between them. The CDR3 DNA reads as TGTGCCAGCAGTTACTCTTGGGGGGATGAGCAGTTCTTC. This translates into CASSYSWGDEQFF.

This clonotype was seen only a few times. The chain carries TRBV29-1 and TRBJ2-1; D unclear. The CDR3 has 11 residues. Trimming shortened V by 6 bases and J by 9 bases, and 12 bases separated the two germline ends. Germline V CDR1 and CDR2: SQVTM, ANQGSEA. CDR3 region: CSVHLYGEQFF. CDR3 nucleotide sequence: TGCAGCGTCCACTTGTACGGTGAGCAGTTCTTC.

The V gene is TRBV4-3, the J gene TRBJ2-3; either TRBD1 or TRBD2 may fit D (5 bases each). Germline V gene lookup returns CDR1 LGHNA and CDR2 YSLEER. Trimming pared 4 bases from V and 6 bases from J, leaving 17 bases between. This CDR3 is 15 amino acids long. This chain's CDR3 is CASSRTQLGTDTQYF. In DNA, the CDR3 is TGCGCCAGCAGCCGCACACAGTTGGGGACGGATACGCAGTATTTT.

The V gene is TRBV5-1, the J gene TRBJ2-7; D is ambiguous. Deletions cut 5 bases from V and 1 base from J, with 16 bases between. This CDR3 has 15 amino acids. In germline, CDR1 is SGHRS, CDR2 YFSETQ. CDR3 DNA: TGCGCCAGCAGTAACCCGGGCCTCGGATCCTACGAGCAGTACTTC. This encodes CASSNPGLGSYEQYF. Drawing the rest from reference TRBV5-1 and TRBJ2-7, the complete variable domain is KAGVTQTPRYLIKTRGQQVTLSCSPISGHRSVSWYQQTPGQGLQFLFEYFSETQRNKGNFPGRFSGRQFSNSRSEMNVSTLELGDSALYLCASSNPGLGSYEQYFGPGTRLTVT.

In this sample, this clonotype turned up many times. The chain joins TRBV7-2 to TRBJ2-3; TRBD2 aligns across 7 bases. This CDR3 contains 14 residues. Germline CDR1 and CDR2: SGHTA and FQGNSA. With V trimmed by 0 bases and J by 3 bases, 0 bases remained unmatched. This CDR3 reads CASSLARGTDTQYF. The CDR3 DNA is TGTGCCAGCAGCTTAGCGCGGGGGACAGATACGCAGTATTTT.

This clonotype was detected only a few times. CDR3 sequence: CASGPGQGPYNEQFF. DNA of the CDR3: TGTGCTAGTGGACCCGGACAGGGACCCTACAATGAGCAGTTCTTC. The chain combines TRBV12-5 with TRBJ2-1; 8 bases agree with TRBD1. Germline loops: CDR1 LGHNT, CDR2 FRNRAP. The length of the CDR3 is 15 residues. With V trimmed by 6 bases and J by 2 bases, 6 bases remained unmatched.

This clonotype was seen only a few times. This rearrangement joins TRBV12-3 or TRBV12-4 to TRBJ2-1, with a weak D call TRBD2 (5 bases). The germline V and J ends were trimmed by 5 bases and 5 bases, with 7 bases remaining between them. This CDR3 comprises 12 residues. The CDR3 DNA sequence: TGTGCCAGCAGTGGACTCAACAATGAGCAGTTCTTC. Its translation: CASSGLNNEQFF.

This clonotype was counted only a few times. CDR3 in amino acids: CASSLASTVGGGYTF. The CDR3 region has the DNA TGCGCCAGCAGCTTGGCCAGCACGGTGGGTGGTGGCTACACCTTC. V is TRBV5-1 and J is TRBJ1-2; D gene ambiguous. V gave up 0 bases and J gave up 7 bases, with 16 bases separating them. The CDR3 length is 15 residues. Germline V CDR1 and CDR2: SGHRS, YFSETQ.

This clonotype occurred a few times. The CDR3 nucleotides are TGCAGTGCTTCACAGGGGTTGTCTGGAAACACCATATATTTT. It yields the protein CSASQGLSGNTIYF. V and J are TRBV20-1 and TRBJ1-3; TRBD1 matches 7 bases. The CDR3 contains 14 residues. The germline V gene has CDR1 DFQATT and CDR2 SNEGSKA (reference sequence). The trim removed 5 bases at V and 1 base at J, leaving 5 bases unmatched.

The V and J genes are TRBV12-3 or TRBV12-4 and TRBJ2-1, with D tentatively TRBD1 (5 bases). This CDR3 is built from 12 residues. Deletions cut 6 bases from V and 10 bases from J, with 13 bases between. The DNA of the CDR3 is TGTGCCAGCAGCCCCCATCAGGGAGAGCAGTTCTTC. Protein product: CASSPHQGEQFF.